Following are 27 T cell receptor beta chains from one sample sequenced in a study of tumor and adjacent non-tumor tissue in lung cancer. This sample's RNA came from whole unsorted tissue. The library came from three nested PCR rounds adapted from ARM-PCR protocols. TCRdb itself ran the multiplex PCR reads through MiXCR, one entry per CDR3 protein. The sample records fewer than 120,000 distinct CDR3 sequences, 84% being singletons. Sequences were obtained from lung tumor tissue. The receptors stem from a man between 65 and 85 years old with non-small cell lung cancer.

Note on this clonotype: It is likely a read error, because the conserved phenylalanine at the end of the CDR3 is missing. No DNA is shown, since the ends of the CDR3 on it are uncertain; the CDR3 is the one TCRdb lists. The gene calls are TRBV12-3 or TRBV12-4 and TRBJ2-1; the table's D call of TRBD2 was not tested on the DNA. Both ends counted, the CDR3 spans 13 residues. The CDR3 reads CASRAGTTFDSFL.

In regard to this clonotype: At one of its ends the junction is not consistent with the germline gene, which may arise from a read error. V and J are TRBV29-1 and TRBJ1-5; D remains ambiguous. CDR3 length: 13 amino acids. CDR1 is SQVTM, CDR2 ANQGSEA, per germline. Here the CDR3 DNA reads TGCAGCGTTTTGACGTATAGCAATCAGCCCCAGTGTTTT. This codes for CSVLTYSNQPQCF.

As regards this clonotype: The germline gene is not matched at one end of the junction; a read error may be the cause. DNA for the CDR3: TGTGTCAGCAGCCTGTGTAGGACTAATCAAGAGACCCAGTACTTT. Its protein product is CVSSLCRTNQETQYF. The V and J genes are TRBV11-1 and TRBJ2-5; TRBD2 is a possible D gene (6 bases). Germline CDR1 SGHAT, CDR2 FQDESV (reference sequence). The CDR3 is 15 amino acids.

Of note for this clonotype: A read error may produce the germline difference seen at one junction end. The genes are TRBV10-1 and TRBJ1-2; D perhaps matches TRBD1 (6 bases). The CDR3 has 15 amino acids. Germline CDR1 WNHNN, CDR2 SYGVQD (reference sequence). DNA of the CDR3: TGCGCCAGCAGTGAGTCGACAGGCCCACCCTATCGCTACATCTTC. Protein sequence: CASSESTGPPYRYIF.

As to this clonotype: The junction differs from germline at one of its ends, possibly a read error. The chain employs TRBV10-2 and TRBJ2-2; TRBD2 aligns across 7 bases. From germline, CDR1 is WSHSY and CDR2 SAAADI. This CDR3 is 14 amino acids long. DNA of the CDR3: TGCGCCCTCAAACCAGCGGGGAACACCGAGGAGCTGTTATTT. As protein: CALKPAGNTEELLF.

The chain uses TRBV24-1 and TRBJ2-1; D is ambiguous. This CDR3 is 16 amino acids long. Trimming shortened V by 3 bases and J by 2 bases, and 13 bases separated the two germline ends. Germline loops: CDR1 KGHDR, CDR2 SFDVKD. The CDR3 protein is CATSDISHGTYNEQFF. For the CDR3, the DNA is TGTGCCACCAGTGATATAAGCCATGGGACCTACAATGAGCAGTTCTTC.

In the case of this clonotype: A much more abundant neighbour one base away suggests this may be a read error. The CDR3 protein is CASSLGGHLEAFF. In DNA, the CDR3 is TGTGCCAGCAGCTTAGGAGGACACCTTGAAGCTTTCTTT. This chain uses TRBV7-9 with TRBJ1-1; maybe TRBD1 (5 bases). V was clipped by 1 base and J by 7 bases, with 10 bases between them. CDR1 and CDR2 (germline): SEHNR, FQNEAQ (reference sequence). The CDR3 is made up of 13 amino acids.

The chain has TRBV19 and TRBJ1-1; D is unresolved. The germline V gene has CDR1 LNHDA and CDR2 SQIVND (reference sequence). The CDR3 is 12 amino acids. Trimming pared 7 bases from V and 0 bases from J, leaving 6 bases between. CDR3: CASNSMNTEAFF. The DNA for the CDR3 is TGTGCCAGTAATTCGATGAACACTGAAGCTTTCTTT.

In the case of this clonotype: One end of the junction varies from germline; a read error may be responsible. The chain combines TRBV10-2 with TRBJ2-2, with 7 nucleotides matching TRBD2. Germline V CDR1 and CDR2: WSHSY, SAAADI. This CDR3 region has 17 residues. The chain's CDR3 is CASSVSGLGRCTGELLF. CDR3 DNA: TGCGCCAGCAGTGTCTCAGGACTAGGTCGGTGCACCGGGGAGCTGTTGTTT.

Details on this clonotype: At one end the junction does not follow the germline gene, possibly because of a read error. The chain has TRBV11-3 and TRBJ2-3, with D unclear. Germline V gives CDR1 SGHNT, CDR2 YENEEA. The CDR3 contains 15 residues. DNA for the CDR3: TGTGCCAGCAGCCGTCGGGCAGGCAGCACAGATACGCTGTATTTT. Amino acids: CASSRRAGSTDTLYF. Variable domain in full (rest from reference TRBV11-3 and TRBJ2-3): EAGVVQSPRYKIIEKKQPVAFWCNPISGHNTLYWYLQNLGQGPELLIRYENEEAVDDSQLPKDRFSAERLKGVDSTLKIQPAELGDSAVYLCASSRRAGSTDTLYFGPGTRLTVL.

A word on this clonotype: The junction does not match germline at one end; this may be a read error. The chain employs TRBV29-1 and TRBJ1-2; the match to TRBD1 covers 10 bases. Germline assignment: CDR1 SQVTM and CDR2 ANQGSEA. The CDR3 extends over 14 amino acids. CDR3 loop: CSVVKGQGIYGYTF. The CDR3 DNA follows: TGCAGTGTTGTAAAGGGACAGGGGATCTATGGCTACACCTTC.

The chain couples TRBV6-1 to TRBJ2-2, with D tentatively TRBD1 (6 bases). The germline V and J ends were trimmed by 8 bases and 8 bases, with 21 bases remaining between them. Germline CDR1 MNHNS, CDR2 SASEGT. This CDR3 contains 15 residues. CDR3 in DNA: TGTGCCAGCGTTACCAGGGGAGTCTTGTCTGGGGAGCTGTTTTTT. Protein sequence: CASVTRGVLSGELFF.

As concerns this clonotype: One end of the junction is discordant with germline, which a read error may explain. The chain couples TRBV11-3 to TRBJ1-1; D is undetermined. Germline-derived CDR1 and CDR2 are SGHNT and YENEEA. The CDR3 has 13 residues. CDR3 coding DNA: TGTGCCAGCAGCCAAAACAAGCTCGGTGAAGCATTCTTT. It is translated as CASSQNKLGEAFF. Using reference TRBV11-3 and TRBJ1-1 for the parts outside the CDR3, the full variable domain is EAGVVQSPRYKIIEKKQPVAFWCNPISGHNTLYWYLQNLGQGPELLIRYENEEAVDDSQLPKDRFSAERLKGVDSTLKIQPAELGDSAVYLCASSQNKLGEAFFGQGTRLTVV.

The rearrangement uses TRBV6-5 and TRBJ2-2; D is uncertain. CDR1 is MNHEY, CDR2 SVGAGI, per germline. This CDR3 has 16 amino acids. The CDR3 reads CTNSPNIPSLSGELFF. The CDR3 nucleotides are TGTACCAACAGCCCTAATATCCCGTCGTTGAGCGGGGAGCTGTTTTTT.

Of note for this clonotype: A much larger clone lies one base from this, so it may be a read error. This chain joins TRBV28 and TRBJ2-5; 8 positions match TRBD1. Germline CDR1 and CDR2: MDHEN and SYDVKM. The CDR3 consists of 17 residues. Written as DNA, the CDR3 is TGTGCCAGCAGTTTAGGGTGGACAGGGAAATCGCAAGAGACCCGGTACTTC. This codes for CASSLGWTGKSQETRYF.

Comment on this clonotype: At one end, the junction sequence differs from germline, possibly due to a read error. The chain links TRBV12-3 or TRBV12-4 to TRBJ2-5; 10 bases are a match to TRBD2. The CDR3 is 20 residues long. CDR3 residues: CASRKSDHQTSGLPQETQYF. The CDR3 nucleotides read TGTGCCAGCAGAAAAAGCGACCACCAGACTAGCGGGCTTCCCCAGGAAACCCAGTATTTC.

Details on this clonotype: At one end, the junction sequence differs from germline, possibly due to a read error. CDR3 residues: CANSPPNQPQLF. CDR3 in DNA: TGTGCCAACAGCCCTCCCAATCAGCCCCAGCTTTTT. The J gene is TRBJ1-5, the V gene TRBV7-9; D gene ambiguous. The V gene's germline CDR1 is SEHNR and CDR2 FQNEAQ (reference sequence). CDR3 length equals 12 residues. The full variable domain, in which reference TRBV7-9 and TRBJ1-5 provide the parts outside the CDR3, is DTGVSQNPRHKITKRGQNVTFRCDPISEHNRLYWYRQTLGQGPEFLTYFQNEAQLEKSRLLSDRFSAERPKGSFSTLEIQRTEQGDSAMYLCANSPPNQPQLFGDGTRLSIL.

This chain joins TRBV29-1 and TRBJ2-2; 9 bases fit TRBD2. This CDR3 has 14 residues. V was clipped by 7 bases and J by 8 bases; unmatched bases: 11. The V gene's germline CDR1 is SQVTM and CDR2 ANQGSEA. CDR3 residues: CSALGTSLTGELFF. The CDR3 DNA sequence: TGCAGCGCATTAGGGACTAGCCTCACTGGGGAGCTGTTTTTT.

Points on this clonotype: The conserved closing phenylalanine or tryptophan is absent in this CDR3, likely reflecting a read error. The DNA of the CDR3 is TGTGCCAGCAGTTATCGCCGGCAGGGTCGCGGGTTGAATGAGCAGTTCATC. It codes for CASSYRRQGRGLNEQFI. This chain connects TRBV6-2 or TRBV6-3 to TRBJ2-1; D tentatively fits TRBD1 or TRBD2 (5 bases each). This CDR3 contains 17 residues. The germline V gene has CDR1 MNHEY and CDR2 SVGEGT. Trimming cost V 3 bases and J 7 bases, with 22 bases left between them.

V and J are TRBV20-1 and TRBJ2-7; TRBD2 agrees at 7 bases. Germline assignment: CDR1 DFQATT and CDR2 SNEGSKA (reference sequence). V shed 8 bases, J shed 2 bases, and the junction held 6 bases outside the gene matches. This CDR3 is 12 amino acids long. The CDR3 loop reads CSTNGGAYEQYF. The CDR3 nucleotides are TGCAGTACTAATGGGGGGGCCTACGAGCAGTACTTC.

This clonotype was seen only a few times. A much larger clone differs by one base, so this may be a read error. The genes are TRBV28 and TRBJ2-7; no definite D call. The CDR3 has 13 residues. Per germline, CDR1 MDHEN and CDR2 SYDVKM. The CDR3 bases are TGTGTCAGCAGCCCCCCTTTAAAGTACGAGCAGTACTTC. Residues: CVSSPPLKYEQYF.

The rearrangement links TRBV20-1 to TRBJ2-3; D perhaps matches TRBD2 (6 bases). The CDR3 sequence is 13 residues long. Germline lookup yields CDR1 DFQATT and CDR2 SNEGSKA (reference sequence). Trimming removed 7 bases from V and 3 bases from J, with 14 bases in between. CDR3 loop: CSVVCGGTDTQYF. The CDR3 DNA reads TGCAGTGTCGTTTGTGGGGGGACAGATACGCAGTATTTT.

The sample holds one count of this clonotype. Given the absence of the conserved phenylalanine or tryptophan at the CDR3 end, a read error is likely. The chain recombines TRBV6-6 with TRBJ1-1, with D unresolved. Germline loops: CDR1 MNHNY, CDR2 SVGAGI (reference sequence). Between the trimmed V and J ends, which lost 8 bases and 1 base, there was a span of 14 bases. CDR3 size: 14 residues. The CDR3 reads CASSVGLSNTEAFY. DNA of the CDR3: TGTGCCAGCTCTGTCGGATTATCGAACACTGAAGCTTTCTAT.

Points on this clonotype: Sequence at one end of the junction differs from germline and may be a read error. The chain uses TRBV24-1 and TRBJ1-4; D is unresolved. The CDR3 extends over 17 amino acids. The V gene's germline CDR1 is KGHDR and CDR2 SFDVKD. The CDR3 loop reads CAISEPQVYATNEKLLF. CDR3 coding DNA: TGTGCCATCAGTGAGCCGCAGGTATATGCAACTAATGAAAAACTGTTGTTT.

With respect to this clonotype: A junction end diverges from the germline sequence, so it may reflect a read error. This rearrangement joins TRBV5-6 to TRBJ1-1, with 8 bases fitting TRBD1. The length of the CDR3 is 15 residues. Germline loops: CDR1 SGHDT, CDR2 YYEEEE. In nucleotides, the CDR3 is TGTGCCAACAGCGGGACAGGTTTGTCGAACACTGAAGCTTTCTTC. It is translated as CANSGTGLSNTEAFF.

Only one count was recorded for this clonotype. The V gene is TRBV7-8, the J gene TRBJ2-7, with 7 bases fitting TRBD1. CDR3 length: 15 residues. J was trimmed by 3 bases and V by 7 bases; bases with no gene match: 12. Germline CDR1 and CDR2: SGHVS and FQNEAQ. In DNA form, the CDR3 reads TGTGCCAGCATCCTCCAGGGACAGAGAAACTACGAGCAGTACTTC. It encodes CASILQGQRNYEQYF.

The chain is built from TRBV12-5 and TRBJ2-3; D gene uncertain. This CDR3 is 12 amino acids long. Trimming removed 5 bases from V and 8 bases from J, with 11 bases in between. The germline gives CDR1 LGHNT, CDR2 FRNRAP. CDR3 amino acids: CASGQGEGTQYF. The CDR3 DNA is TGTGCTAGTGGTCAAGGTGAAGGTACGCAGTATTTT.